This record covers a single T cell receptor beta chain. What it binds is unknown. The data derive from a study of post-analysis software for immune sequencing data. Study background: Clinical courses comprised relapsing-remitting, secondary progressive and progressive-relapsing multiple sclerosis.

Prepared libraries of TCR beta cDNA carried unique molecular identifiers. With about 0.95 to 10 million T cells as the source, 400,000 to 550,000 cDNA molecules resulted. TCRdb itself ran the PCR reads through MiXCR, one entry per CDR3 protein. The data hold about 540,000 distinct CDR3 sequences, with around 34% observed a single time. The study's findings and limits: Controls showed significantly higher normalized Chao1 diversity than did multiple sclerosis patients. Higher frequency in patients than in controls was seen for about 5 TRBV segments, with TRBV5-6, TRBV5-1 and TRBV20-1 among them. Samples made in the same batch grouped tightly together by F measure.

The CDR3 runs to 20 residues. V lost 1 base to trimming and J lost 4 bases; unmatched junction nucleotides: 19. The germline CDR1 and CDR2 sequences are SGHTA and FQGNSA. The specimen was blood. This sequence was found in a girl between 2 and 17 years old with multiple sclerosis. V is TRBV7-2 and J is TRBJ2-1; 7 bases are shared with TRBD2. This CDR3 reads CASSLEAGSSGGVGYNEQFF. The CDR3 DNA follows: TGTGCCAGCAGCTTAGAAGCGGGCAGCTCGGGAGGAGTCGGGTACAATGAGCAGTTCTTC.